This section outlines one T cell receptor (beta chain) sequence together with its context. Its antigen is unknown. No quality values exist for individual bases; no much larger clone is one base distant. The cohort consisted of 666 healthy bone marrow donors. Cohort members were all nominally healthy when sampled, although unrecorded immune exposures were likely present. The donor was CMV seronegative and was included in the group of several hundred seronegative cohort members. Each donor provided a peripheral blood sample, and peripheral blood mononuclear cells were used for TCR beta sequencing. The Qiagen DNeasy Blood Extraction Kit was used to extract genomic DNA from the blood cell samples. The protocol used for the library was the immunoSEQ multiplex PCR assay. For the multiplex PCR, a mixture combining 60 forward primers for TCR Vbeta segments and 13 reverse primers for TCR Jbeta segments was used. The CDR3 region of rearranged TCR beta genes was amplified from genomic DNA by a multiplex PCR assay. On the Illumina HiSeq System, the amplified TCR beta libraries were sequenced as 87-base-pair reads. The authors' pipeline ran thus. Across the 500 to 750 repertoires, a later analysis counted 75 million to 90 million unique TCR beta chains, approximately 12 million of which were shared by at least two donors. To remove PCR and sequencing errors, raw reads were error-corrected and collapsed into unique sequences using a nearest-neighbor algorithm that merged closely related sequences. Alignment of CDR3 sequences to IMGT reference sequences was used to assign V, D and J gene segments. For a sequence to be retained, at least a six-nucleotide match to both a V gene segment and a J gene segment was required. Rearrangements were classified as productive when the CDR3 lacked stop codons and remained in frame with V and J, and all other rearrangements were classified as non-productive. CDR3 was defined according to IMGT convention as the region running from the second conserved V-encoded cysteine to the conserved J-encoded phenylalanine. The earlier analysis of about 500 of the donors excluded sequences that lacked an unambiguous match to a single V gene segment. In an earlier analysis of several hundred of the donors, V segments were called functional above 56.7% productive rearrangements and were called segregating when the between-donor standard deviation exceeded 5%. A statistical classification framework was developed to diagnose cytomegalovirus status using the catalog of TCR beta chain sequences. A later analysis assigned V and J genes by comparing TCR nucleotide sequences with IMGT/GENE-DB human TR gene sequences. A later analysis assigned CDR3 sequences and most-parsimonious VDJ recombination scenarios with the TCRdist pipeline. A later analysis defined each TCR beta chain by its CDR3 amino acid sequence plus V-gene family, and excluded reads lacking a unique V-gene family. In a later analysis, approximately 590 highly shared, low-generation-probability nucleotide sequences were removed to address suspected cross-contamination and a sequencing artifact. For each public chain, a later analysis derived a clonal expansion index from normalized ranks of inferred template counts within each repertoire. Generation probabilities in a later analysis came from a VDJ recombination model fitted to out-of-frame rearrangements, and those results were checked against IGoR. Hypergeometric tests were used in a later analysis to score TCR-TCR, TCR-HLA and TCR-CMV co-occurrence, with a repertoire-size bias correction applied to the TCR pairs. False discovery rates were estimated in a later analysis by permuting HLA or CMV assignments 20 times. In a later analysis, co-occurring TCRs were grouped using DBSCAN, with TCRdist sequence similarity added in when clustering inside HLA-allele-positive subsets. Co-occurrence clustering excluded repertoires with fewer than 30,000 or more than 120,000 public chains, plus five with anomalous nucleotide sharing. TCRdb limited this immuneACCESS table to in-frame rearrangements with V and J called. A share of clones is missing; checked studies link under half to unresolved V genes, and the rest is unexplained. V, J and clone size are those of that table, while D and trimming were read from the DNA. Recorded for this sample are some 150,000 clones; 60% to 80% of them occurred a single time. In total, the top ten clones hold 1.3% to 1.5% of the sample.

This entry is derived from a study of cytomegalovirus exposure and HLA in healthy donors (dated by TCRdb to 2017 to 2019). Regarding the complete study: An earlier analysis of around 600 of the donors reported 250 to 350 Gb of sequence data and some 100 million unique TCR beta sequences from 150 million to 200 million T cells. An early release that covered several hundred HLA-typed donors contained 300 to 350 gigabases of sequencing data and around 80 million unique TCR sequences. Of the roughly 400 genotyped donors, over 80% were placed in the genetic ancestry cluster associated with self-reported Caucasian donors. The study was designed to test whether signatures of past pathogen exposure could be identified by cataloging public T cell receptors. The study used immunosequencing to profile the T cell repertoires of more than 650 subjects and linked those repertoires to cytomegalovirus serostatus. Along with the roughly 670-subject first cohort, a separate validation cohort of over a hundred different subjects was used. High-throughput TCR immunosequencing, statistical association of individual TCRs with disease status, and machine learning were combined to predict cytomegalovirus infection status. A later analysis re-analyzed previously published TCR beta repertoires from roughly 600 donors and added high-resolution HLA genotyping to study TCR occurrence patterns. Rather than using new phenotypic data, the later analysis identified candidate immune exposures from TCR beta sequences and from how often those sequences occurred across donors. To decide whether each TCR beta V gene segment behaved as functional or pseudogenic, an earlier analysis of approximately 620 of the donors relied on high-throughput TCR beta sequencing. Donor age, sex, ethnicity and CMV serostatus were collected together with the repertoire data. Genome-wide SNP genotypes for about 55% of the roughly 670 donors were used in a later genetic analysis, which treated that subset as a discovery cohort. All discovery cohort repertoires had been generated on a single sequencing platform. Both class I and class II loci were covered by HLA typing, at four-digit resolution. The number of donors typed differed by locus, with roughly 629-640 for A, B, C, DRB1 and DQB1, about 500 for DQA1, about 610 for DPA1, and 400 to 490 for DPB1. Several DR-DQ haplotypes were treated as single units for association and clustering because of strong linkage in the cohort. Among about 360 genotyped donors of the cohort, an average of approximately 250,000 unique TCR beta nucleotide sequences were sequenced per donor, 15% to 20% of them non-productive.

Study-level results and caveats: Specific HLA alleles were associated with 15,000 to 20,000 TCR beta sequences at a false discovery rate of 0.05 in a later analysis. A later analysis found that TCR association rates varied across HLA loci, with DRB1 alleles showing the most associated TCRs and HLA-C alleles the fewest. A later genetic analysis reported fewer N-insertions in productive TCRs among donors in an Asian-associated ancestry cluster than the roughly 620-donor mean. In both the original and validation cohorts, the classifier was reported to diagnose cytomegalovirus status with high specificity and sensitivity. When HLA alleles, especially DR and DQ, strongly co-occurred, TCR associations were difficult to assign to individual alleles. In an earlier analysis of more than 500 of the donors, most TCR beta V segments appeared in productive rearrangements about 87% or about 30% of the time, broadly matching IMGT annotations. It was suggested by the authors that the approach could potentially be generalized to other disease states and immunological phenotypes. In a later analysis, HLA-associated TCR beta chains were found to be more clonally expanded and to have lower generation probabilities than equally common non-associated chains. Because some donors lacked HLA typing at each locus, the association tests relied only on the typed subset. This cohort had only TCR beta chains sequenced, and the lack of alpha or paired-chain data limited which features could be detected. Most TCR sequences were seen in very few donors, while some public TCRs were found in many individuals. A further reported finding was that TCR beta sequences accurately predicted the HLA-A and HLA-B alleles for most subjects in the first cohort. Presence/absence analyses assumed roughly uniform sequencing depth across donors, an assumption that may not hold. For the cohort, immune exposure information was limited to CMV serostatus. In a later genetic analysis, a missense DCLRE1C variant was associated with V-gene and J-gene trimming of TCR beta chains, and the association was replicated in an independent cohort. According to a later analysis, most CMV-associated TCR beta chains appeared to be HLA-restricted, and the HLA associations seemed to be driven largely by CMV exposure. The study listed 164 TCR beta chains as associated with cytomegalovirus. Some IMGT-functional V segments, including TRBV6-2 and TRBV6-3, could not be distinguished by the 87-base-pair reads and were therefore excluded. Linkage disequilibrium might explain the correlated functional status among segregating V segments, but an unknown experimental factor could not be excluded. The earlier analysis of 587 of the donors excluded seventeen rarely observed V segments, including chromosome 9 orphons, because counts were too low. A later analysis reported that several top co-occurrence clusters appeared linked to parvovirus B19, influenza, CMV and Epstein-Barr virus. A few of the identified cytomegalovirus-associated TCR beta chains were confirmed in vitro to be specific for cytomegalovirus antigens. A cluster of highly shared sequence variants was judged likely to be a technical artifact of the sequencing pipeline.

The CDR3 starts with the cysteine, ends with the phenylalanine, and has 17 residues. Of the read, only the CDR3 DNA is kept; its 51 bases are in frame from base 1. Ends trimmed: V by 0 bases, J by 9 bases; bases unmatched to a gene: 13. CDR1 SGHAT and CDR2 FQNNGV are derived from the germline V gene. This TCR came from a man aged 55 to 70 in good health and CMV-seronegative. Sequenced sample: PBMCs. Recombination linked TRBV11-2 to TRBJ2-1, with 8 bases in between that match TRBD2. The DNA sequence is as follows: TGTGCCAGCAGCTTAGAGGTCGGACTAGCACTCAAGGGTGAGCAGTTCTTC. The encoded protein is CASSLEVGLALKGEQFF.